This TCR beta chain originates from a study of blood T cells in healthy people across ages. Findings and limits, study-wide: As age increased, TCR beta diversity per million T cells fell in a roughly linear fashion.

No fewer than 7 million PBMCs went into each sample. With respect to this clonotype: Its antigen is unidentified.

Primed by a sample-barcoded 5' primer and a J-beta primer mix, a second PCR proceeded for 7 to 11 cycles. Every sample produced at least 2.5 million CDR3-containing paired-end reads. In TCRdb, the 5' RACE reads were re-called with MiXCR into one record per CDR3 protein. The table has approximately 1.5 million distinct CDR3 sequences, 40% to 45% seen once. The clonotype was recovered from a woman aged 18-35 years in good health. The specimen was blood.

The CDR3 loop reads CASSSGQGFNTEAFF. CDR3 DNA: TGTGCCAGCAGTTCCGGGCAGGGCTTTAACACTGAAGCTTTCTTT. J is TRBJ1-1 and V is TRBV12-3 or TRBV12-4, with D possibly matching TRBD1 (5 bases). V gave up 4 bases and J gave up 2 bases, with 14 bases separating them. The CDR3 runs 15 residues.